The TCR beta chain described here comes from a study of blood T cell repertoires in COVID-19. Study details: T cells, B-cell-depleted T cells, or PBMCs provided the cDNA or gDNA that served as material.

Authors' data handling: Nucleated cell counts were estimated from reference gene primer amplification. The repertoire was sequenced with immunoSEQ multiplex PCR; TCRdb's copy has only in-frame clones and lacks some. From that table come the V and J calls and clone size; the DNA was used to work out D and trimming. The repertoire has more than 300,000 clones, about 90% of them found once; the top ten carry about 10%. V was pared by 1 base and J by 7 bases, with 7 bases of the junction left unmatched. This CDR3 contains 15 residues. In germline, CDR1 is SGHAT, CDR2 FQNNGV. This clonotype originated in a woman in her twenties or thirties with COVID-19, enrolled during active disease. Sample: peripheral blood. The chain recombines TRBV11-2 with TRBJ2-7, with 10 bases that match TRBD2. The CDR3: CASSLAASGRGEQYF. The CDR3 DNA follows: TGTGCCAGCAGCTTAGCTGCTAGCGGGAGAGGTGAGCAGTACTTC. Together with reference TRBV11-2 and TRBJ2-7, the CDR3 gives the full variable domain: EAGVAQSPRYKIIEKRQSVAFWCNPISGHATLYWYQQILGQGPKLLIQFQNNGVVDDSQLPKDRFSAERLKGVDSTLKIQPAKLEDSAVYLCASSLAASGRGEQYFGPGTRLTVT.